The entry that follows covers one T cell receptor beta chain sequence. Its antigen remains undetermined. Qualities for individual bases were not recorded, and no much larger clone is one base off. In the prospective study, participants were about 18 to 100 years old, resided in about two dozen geographic areas of the United States, and were enrolled through a virtual design. To assign participants to cohorts, the prospective study relied on clinical history that participants themselves reported in a screening survey and a study questionnaire. For ImmuneRACE Cohort 3, a participant was defined as recovered based on two consecutive negative NP/OP PCR tests, clearance by a healthcare professional, or resolution of symptoms. In the prospective study, whole blood, serum and a nasopharyngeal or oropharyngeal swab were collected from each participant by mobile phlebotomists. Participants in the prospective study had the option to provide additional blood draws and questionnaires over an approximately 2-month period. Prospective study blood samples were shipped either frozen or at room temperature before DNA extraction.

The immunoSEQ Assay, a bias-controlled multiplex PCR, was used to amplify TCRbeta CDR3 regions from genomic DNA. The study's own analysis went as follows. Within the assay, amplification of reference gene primers was used to estimate how many nucleated cells each sample contained. To quantify the absolute abundance of each unique TCRbeta CDR3 rearrangement, sequence reads were collapsed and filtered. For each sample, productive Simpson clonality was calculated as the square root of Simpson's diversity index over productive rearrangements. Sourced from immuneACCESS, this table was stored by TCRdb with only in-frame sequences that have V and J called. A share of the clones is absent; for the studies checked, an unresolved V gene accounts for under half, and the remainder has no known explanation. For V, J and clone size, that table is used; D and trimming come from the DNA. In all, the sample holds over 200,000 clones, and approximately 84% of those were seen once. Approximately 16% of the sample belongs to the ten largest clones.

From its cysteine to its phenylalanine, the CDR3 spans 13 amino acids. Here the CDR3 DNA is all that survives: 39 bases in frame from base 1. V and J lose 0 bases and 6 bases, and a span of 6 bases separates them. Taken from the germline V gene, the CDR1 and CDR2 loops are KGHSH and LQKENI. This record belongs to a study of blood T cell repertoires in COVID-19 (dated by TCRdb to about 2020). Background on the whole study: The collaborator samples originated in the United States, Italy and Spain and spanned the acute and convalescent phases of COVID-19. Where available, HLA class I and class II types were taken from metadata supplied by the sample provider and were not determined by assay-based typing. The prospective study material was composed of cDNA or gDNA derived from T cells, B-cell-depleted T cells, or PBMCs. Samples came from the ongoing ImmuneRACE study (first 160 participants) plus 1,254 subjects from 6 global collaborators. A de-identified subject ID, COVID-19 status, age in years and sex were almost always included in the sample metadata. A freely available public database, intended as a resource for researchers studying the immune response to SARS-CoV-2, is where the repertoires were released. Subjects who had been exposed to COVID-19, were actively infected with it, or had recovered from it provided the deeply sampled blood TCRbeta repertoires that made up the dataset. Here is what the overall study found, with its caveats: The quantity of clinical and demographic metadata differed by source and by participant and was supplied without curation.

This clonotype was sampled from a man aged 40-49 years who had recovered from COVID-19. Recombination connected TRBV18 to TRBJ2-1, with no reliable assignment of the D segment. Sequences were obtained from PBMCs or T cells enriched from blood (not recorded which). The CDR3 has the sequence CASSPPTRNEQFF. The nucleotide sequence is given as TGTGCCAGCTCACCACCAACACGCAATGAGCAGTTCTTC.